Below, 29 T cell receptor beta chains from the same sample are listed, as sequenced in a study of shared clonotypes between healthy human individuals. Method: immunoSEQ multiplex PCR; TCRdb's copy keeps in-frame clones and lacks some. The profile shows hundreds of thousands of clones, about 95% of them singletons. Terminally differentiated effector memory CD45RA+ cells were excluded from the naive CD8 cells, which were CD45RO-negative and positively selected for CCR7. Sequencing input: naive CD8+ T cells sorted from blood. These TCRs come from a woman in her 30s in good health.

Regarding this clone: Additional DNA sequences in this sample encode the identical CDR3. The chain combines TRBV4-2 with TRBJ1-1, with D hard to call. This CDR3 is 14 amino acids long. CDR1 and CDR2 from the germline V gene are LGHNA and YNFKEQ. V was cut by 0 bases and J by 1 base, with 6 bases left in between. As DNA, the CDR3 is TGTGCCAGCAGCCAAGACCTCGGGAACACTGAAGCTTTCTTT. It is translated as CASSQDLGNTEAFF.

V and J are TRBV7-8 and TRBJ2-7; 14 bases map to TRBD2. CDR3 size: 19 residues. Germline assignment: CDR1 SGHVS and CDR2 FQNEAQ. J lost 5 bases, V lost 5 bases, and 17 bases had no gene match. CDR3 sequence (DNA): TGTGCCAGCAGCCGCGGGAGGGGGGGGACTAGCGGGAGAAGTAACGAGCAGTACTTC. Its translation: CASSRGRGGTSGRSNEQYF.

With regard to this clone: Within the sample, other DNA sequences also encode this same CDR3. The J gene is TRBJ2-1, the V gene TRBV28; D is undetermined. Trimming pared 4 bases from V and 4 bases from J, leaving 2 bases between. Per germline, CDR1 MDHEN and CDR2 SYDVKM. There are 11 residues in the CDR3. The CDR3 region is CASSSYNEQFF. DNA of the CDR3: TGTGCCAGCAGTTCTTACAATGAGCAGTTCTTC.

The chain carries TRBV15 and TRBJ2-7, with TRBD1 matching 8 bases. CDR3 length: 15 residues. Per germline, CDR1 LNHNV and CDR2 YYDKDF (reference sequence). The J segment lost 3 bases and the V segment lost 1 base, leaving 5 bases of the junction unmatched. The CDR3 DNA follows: TGTGCCACCAGCAGAGGGACAGGGTCCTTCTACGAGCAGTACTTC. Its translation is CATSRGTGSFYEQYF.

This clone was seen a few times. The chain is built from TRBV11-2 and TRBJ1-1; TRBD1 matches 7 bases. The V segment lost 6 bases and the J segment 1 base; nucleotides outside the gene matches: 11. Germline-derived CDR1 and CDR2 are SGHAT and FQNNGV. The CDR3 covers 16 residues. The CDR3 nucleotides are TGTGCCAGCAGTATCTCCTACAGGGGAAAGAACACTGAAGCTTTCTTT. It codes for CASSISYRGKNTEAFF. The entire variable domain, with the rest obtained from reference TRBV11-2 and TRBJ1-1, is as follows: EAGVAQSPRYKIIEKRQSVAFWCNPISGHATLYWYQQILGQGPKLLIQFQNNGVVDDSQLPKDRFSAERLKGVDSTLKIQPAKLEDSAVYLCASSISYRGKNTEAFFGQGTRLTVV.

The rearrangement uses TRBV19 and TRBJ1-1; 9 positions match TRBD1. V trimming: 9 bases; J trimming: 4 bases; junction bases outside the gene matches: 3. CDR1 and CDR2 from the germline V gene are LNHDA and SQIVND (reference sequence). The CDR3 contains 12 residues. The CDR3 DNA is TGTGCCAGCGAGACAGGGGGCACTGAAGCTTTCTTT. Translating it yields CASETGGTEAFF.

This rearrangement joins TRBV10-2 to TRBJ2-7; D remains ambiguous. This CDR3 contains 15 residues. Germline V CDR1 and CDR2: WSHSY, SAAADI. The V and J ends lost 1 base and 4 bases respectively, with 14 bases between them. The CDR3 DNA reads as TGCGCCAGCAGTGAGTTGGTGCACCCTAAGTACGAGCAGTACTTC. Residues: CASSELVHPKYEQYF.

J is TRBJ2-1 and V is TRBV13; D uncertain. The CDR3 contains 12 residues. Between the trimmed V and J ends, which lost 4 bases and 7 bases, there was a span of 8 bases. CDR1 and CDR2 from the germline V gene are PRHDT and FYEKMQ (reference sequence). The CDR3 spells CASSSAANEQFF. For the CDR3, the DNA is TGTGCCAGCAGCTCAGCAGCTAATGAGCAGTTCTTC.

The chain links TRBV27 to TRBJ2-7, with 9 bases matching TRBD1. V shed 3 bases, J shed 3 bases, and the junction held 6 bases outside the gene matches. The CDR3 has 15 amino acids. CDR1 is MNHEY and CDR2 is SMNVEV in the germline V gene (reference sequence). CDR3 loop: CASSFRTGVVYEQYF. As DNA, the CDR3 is TGTGCCAGCAGTTTCCGGACAGGGGTAGTCTACGAGCAGTACTTC.

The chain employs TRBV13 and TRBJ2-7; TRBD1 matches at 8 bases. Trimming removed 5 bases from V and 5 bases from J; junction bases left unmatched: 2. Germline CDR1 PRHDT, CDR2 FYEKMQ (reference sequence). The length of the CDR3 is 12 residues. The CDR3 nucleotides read TGTGCCAGCAGCAGGGGACAGGACGAGCAGTACTTC. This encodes CASSRGQDEQYF.

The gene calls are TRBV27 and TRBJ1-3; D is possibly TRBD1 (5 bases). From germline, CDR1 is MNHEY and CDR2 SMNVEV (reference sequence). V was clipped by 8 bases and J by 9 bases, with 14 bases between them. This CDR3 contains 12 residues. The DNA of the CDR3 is TGTGCCAGCGGGGCCCCCCCGGTCACCATATATTTT. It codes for CASGAPPVTIYF.

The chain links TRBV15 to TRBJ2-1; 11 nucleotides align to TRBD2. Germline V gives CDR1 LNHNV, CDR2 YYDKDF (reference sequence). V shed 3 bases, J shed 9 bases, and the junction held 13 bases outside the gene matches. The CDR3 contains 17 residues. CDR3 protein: CATSRTVAGGPYVEQFF. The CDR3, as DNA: TGTGCCACCAGCAGGACCGTAGCGGGAGGGCCGTATGTTGAGCAGTTCTTC. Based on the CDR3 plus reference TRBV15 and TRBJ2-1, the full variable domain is DAMVIQNPRYQVTQFGKPVTLSCSQTLNHNVMYWYQQKSSQAPKLLFHYYDKDFNNEADTPDNFQSRRPNTSFCFLDIRSPGLGDTAMYLCATSRTVAGGPYVEQFFGPGTRLTVL.

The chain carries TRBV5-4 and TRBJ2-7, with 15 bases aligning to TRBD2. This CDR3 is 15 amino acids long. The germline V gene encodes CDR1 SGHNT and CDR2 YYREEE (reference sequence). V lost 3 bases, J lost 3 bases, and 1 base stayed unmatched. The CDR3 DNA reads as TGTGCCAGCAGCTGGGGACTAGCGGGGGGCTACGAGCAGTACTTC. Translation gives CASSWGLAGGYEQYF.

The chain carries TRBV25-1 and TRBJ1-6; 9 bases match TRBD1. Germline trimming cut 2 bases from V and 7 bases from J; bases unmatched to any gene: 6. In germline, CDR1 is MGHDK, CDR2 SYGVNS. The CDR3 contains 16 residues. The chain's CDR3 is CASSELWTGDNSPLHF. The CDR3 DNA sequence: TGTGCCAGCAGTGAACTCTGGACAGGGGACAATTCACCCCTCCACTTT.

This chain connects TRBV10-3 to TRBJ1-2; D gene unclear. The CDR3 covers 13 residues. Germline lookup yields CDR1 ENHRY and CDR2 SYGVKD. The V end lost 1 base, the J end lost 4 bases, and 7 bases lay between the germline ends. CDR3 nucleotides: TGTGCCATCAGTGAGTTGGAAGCCTATGGCTACACCTTC. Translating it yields CAISELEAYGYTF.

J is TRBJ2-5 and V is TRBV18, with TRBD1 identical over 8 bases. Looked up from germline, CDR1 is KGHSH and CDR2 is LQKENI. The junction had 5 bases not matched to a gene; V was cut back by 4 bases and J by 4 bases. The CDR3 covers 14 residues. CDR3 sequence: CASSRKDRAETQYF. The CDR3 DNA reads TGTGCCAGCTCACGGAAGGACAGGGCAGAGACCCAGTACTTC.

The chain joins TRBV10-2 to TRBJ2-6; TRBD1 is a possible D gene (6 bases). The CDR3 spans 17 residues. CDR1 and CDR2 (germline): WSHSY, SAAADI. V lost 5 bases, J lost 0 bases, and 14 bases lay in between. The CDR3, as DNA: TGCGCCAGCAGTAAGACAGGTTATTACTCTGGGGCCAACGTCCTGACTTTC. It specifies CASSKTGYYSGANVLTF.

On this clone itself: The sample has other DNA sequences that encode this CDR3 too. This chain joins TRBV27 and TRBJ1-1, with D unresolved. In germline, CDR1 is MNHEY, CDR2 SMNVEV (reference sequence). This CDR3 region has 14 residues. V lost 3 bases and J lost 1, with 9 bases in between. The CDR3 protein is CASSFLGKNTEAFF. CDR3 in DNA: TGTGCCAGCAGTTTCCTGGGAAAGAACACTGAAGCTTTCTTT.

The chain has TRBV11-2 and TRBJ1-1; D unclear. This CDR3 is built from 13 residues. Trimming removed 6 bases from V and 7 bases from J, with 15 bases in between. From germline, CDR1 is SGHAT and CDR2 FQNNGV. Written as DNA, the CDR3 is TGTGCCAGCAGGCCCGCAGCCGGTATTGAAGCTTTCTTT. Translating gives CASRPAAGIEAFF.

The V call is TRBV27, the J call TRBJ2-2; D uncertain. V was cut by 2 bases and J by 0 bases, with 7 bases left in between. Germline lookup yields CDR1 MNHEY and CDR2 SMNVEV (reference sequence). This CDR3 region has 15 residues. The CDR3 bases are TGTGCCAGCAGTTTACACGGATCGAACACCGGGGAGCTGTTTTTT. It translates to CASSLHGSNTGELFF.

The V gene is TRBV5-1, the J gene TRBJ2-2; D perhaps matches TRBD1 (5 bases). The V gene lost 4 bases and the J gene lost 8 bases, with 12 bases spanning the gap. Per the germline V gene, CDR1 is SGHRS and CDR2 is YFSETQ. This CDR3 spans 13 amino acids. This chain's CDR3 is CASSPKGAGELFF. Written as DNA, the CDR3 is TGCGCCAGCAGCCCCAAAGGGGCTGGGGAGCTGTTTTTT.

The CDR3 coding sequence is TGTGCCAGCAGTTTTCCGGGACAGAAAGCCGGACCCTACGAGCAGTACTTC. Protein sequence: CASSFPGQKAGPYEQYF. The chain links TRBV28 to TRBJ2-7; 7 nucleotides line up with TRBD1. The V segment lost 3 bases and the J segment 2 bases; nucleotides outside the gene matches: 13. This CDR3 contains 17 residues. The germline V gene has CDR1 MDHEN and CDR2 SYDVKM.

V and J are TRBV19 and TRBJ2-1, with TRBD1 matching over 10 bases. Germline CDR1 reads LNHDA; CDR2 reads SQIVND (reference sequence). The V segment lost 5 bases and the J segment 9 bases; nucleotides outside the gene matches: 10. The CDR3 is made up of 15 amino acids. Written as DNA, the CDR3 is TGTGCCAGTAGTCCCGACAGGGGGCTGGTCGGTGAGCAGTTCTTC. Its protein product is CASSPDRGLVGEQFF.

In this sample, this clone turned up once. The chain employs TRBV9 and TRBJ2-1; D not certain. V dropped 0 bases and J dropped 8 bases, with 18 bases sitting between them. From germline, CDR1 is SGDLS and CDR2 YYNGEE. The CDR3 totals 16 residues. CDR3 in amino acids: CASSVGVFVGSDEQFF. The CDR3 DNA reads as TGTGCCAGCAGCGTAGGGGTTTTCGTCGGAAGTGATGAGCAGTTCTTC.

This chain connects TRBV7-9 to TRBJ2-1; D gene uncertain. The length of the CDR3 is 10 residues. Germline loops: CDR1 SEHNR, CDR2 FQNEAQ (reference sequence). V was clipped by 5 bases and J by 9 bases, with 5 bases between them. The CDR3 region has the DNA TGTGCCAGCAGCGTGAGTGAGCAGTTCTTC. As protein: CASSVSEQFF.

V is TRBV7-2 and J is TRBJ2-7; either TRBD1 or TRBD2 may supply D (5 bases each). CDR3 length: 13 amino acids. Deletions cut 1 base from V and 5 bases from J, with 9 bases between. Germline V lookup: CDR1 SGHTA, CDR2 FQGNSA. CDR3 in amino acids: CASSLDPGHEQYF. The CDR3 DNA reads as TGTGCCAGCAGCTTAGATCCGGGGCACGAGCAGTACTTC.

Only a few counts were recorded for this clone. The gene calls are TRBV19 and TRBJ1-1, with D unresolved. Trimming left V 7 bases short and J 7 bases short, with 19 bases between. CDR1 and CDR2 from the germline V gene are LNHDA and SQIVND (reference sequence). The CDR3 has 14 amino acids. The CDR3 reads CASTTPIGAYEAFF. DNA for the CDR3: TGTGCCAGTACTACTCCCATCGGAGCATATGAAGCTTTCTTT.

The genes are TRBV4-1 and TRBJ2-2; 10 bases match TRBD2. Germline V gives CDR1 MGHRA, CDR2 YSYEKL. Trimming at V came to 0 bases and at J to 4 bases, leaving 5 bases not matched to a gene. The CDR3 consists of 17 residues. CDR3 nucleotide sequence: TGCGCCAGCAGCCAAGAAGTCGAGCGGGAGGGCACCGGGGAGCTGTTTTTT. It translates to CASSQEVEREGTGELFF.

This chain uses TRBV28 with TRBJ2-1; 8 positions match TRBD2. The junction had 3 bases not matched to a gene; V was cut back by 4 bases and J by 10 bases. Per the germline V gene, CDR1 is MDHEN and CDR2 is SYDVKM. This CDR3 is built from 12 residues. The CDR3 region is CASSSGGAEQFF. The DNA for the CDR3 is TGTGCCAGCAGTTCGGGGGGGGCCGAGCAGTTCTTC. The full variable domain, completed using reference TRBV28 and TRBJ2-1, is DVKVTQSSRYLVKRTGEKVFLECVQDMDHENMFWYRQDPGLGLRLIYFSYDVKMKEKGDIPEGYSVSREKKERFSLILESASTNQTSMYLCASSSGGAEQFFGPGTRLTVL.